This passage covers 23 T cell receptor beta chains from one sample sequenced in a study of cytomegalovirus exposure and HLA in healthy donors. The PCR used 60 Vbeta and 13 Jbeta primers. Measured with immunoSEQ multiplex PCR; TCRdb has only the in-frame clones, and not every one. Found here are tens of thousands of clones, roughly 80% of them singletons; the top ten hold 20% to 30%. Specimen: PBMCs. The origin of the receptors is a woman in her 50s in good health and CMV-seropositive.

In this sample, this clone turned up once. Germline is not matched at one junction end, which may reflect a read error. The CDR3 spells CSSSLRGSTNTEAFF. Written as DNA, the CDR3 is TGTTCCAGCAGCTTAAGGGGGTCTACAAACACTGAAGCTTTCTTT. J is TRBJ1-1 and V is TRBV7-9, with TRBD1 as a possible D gene (6 bases). Germline V gene lookup returns CDR1 SEHNR and CDR2 FQNEAQ (reference sequence). CDR3 length: 15 amino acids.

The chain combines TRBV11-2 with TRBJ2-1; 7 nucleotides agree with TRBD2. This CDR3 contains 11 residues. Germline CDR1 SGHAT, CDR2 FQNNGV. Trimming took 9 bases from V and 10 from J; bases not matched to a gene: 6. As DNA, the CDR3 is TGTGCCAGTATTTCGCGGGAGGAGCAGTTCTTC. Translated: CASISREEQFF.

This sequence joins TRBV11-2 and TRBJ1-2, with a tentative D call TRBD1 (6 bases). The CDR3 sequence is 13 residues long. The V and J ends lost 5 bases and 2 bases respectively, with 9 bases between them. Germline V gene data show CDR1 as SGHAT and CDR2 as FQNNGV. The CDR3, as DNA: TGTGCCAGCAGCCCCGACAGGAACTATGGCTACACCTTC. The encoded protein is CASSPDRNYGYTF. The complete variable domain, with remaining parts taken from reference TRBV11-2 and TRBJ1-2, reads EAGVAQSPRYKIIEKRQSVAFWCNPISGHATLYWYQQILGQGPKLLIQFQNNGVVDDSQLPKDRFSAERLKGVDSTLKIQPAKLEDSAVYLCASSPDRNYGYTFGSGTRLTVV.

The V gene is TRBV6-5, the J gene TRBJ1-6; maybe TRBD1 (6 bases). Looked up from germline, CDR1 is MNHEY and CDR2 is SVGAGI. The CDR3 is made up of 12 amino acids. The V end was cut by 7 bases, the J end by 9 bases, with 10 bases between. As DNA, the CDR3 is TGTGCCAGCAACCTCAGGGGTTCACCCCTCCACTTT. As protein: CASNLRGSPLHF.

This clone was counted once. The chain recombines TRBV7-8 with TRBJ2-3; 8 bases fit TRBD1. The CDR3 loop spans 16 amino acids. J gave up 2 bases and V 4 bases, and 8 bases lay outside the gene matches. CDR1 is SGHVS, CDR2 FQNEAQ, per germline. The CDR3 sequence: CASSYLGQGATDTQYF. CDR3 nucleotides: TGTGCCAGCAGCTACCTAGGACAGGGTGCCACAGATACGCAGTATTTT.

The chain uses TRBV6-5 and TRBJ1-1; D is possibly TRBD1 (6 bases). CDR3 length: 15 residues. The V end lost 6 bases, the J end lost 1 base, and 15 bases lay between the germline ends. The V gene's germline CDR1 is MNHEY and CDR2 SVGAGI. The CDR3 loop is CASSSPRTENTEAFF. The CDR3 bases are TGTGCCAGCAGCAGCCCTAGGACAGAGAACACTGAAGCTTTCTTT.

This clone has a single count. V is TRBV5-1 and J is TRBJ1-4; a weak D match, TRBD1 (5 bases). The CDR3 runs to 12 residues. Germline loops: CDR1 SGHRS, CDR2 YFSETQ. V gave up 2 bases and J gave up 11 bases, with 10 bases separating them. CDR3 region: CASSFQGGKLFF. The CDR3 DNA is TGCGCCAGCAGCTTTCAGGGAGGGAAACTGTTTTTT.

The J gene is TRBJ2-2, the V gene TRBV11-1; D not certain. The ends were cut back, 8 bases at V and 5 bases at J, with 21 bases in the middle. The CDR3 loop spans 16 amino acids. Per the germline V gene, CDR1 is SGHAT and CDR2 is FQDESV (reference sequence). The CDR3 region is CASSLPTTLETGELFF. The CDR3 bases are TGTGCCAGCTCTCTTCCGACCACCTTGGAGACCGGGGAGCTGTTTTTT. The full variable domain, rest sourced from reference TRBV11-1 and TRBJ2-2, is EAEVAQSPRYKITEKSQAVAFWCDPISGHATLYWYRQILGQGPELLVQFQDESVVDDSQLPKDRFSAERLKGVDSTLKIQPAELGDSAMYLCASSLPTTLETGELFFGEGSRLTVL.

The genes are TRBV11-2 and TRBJ1-3, with D uncertain. Germline CDR1 is SGHAT and CDR2 is FQNNGV. Trimming stripped 5 bases from V and 3 bases from J, with 20 bases between. This CDR3 has 17 residues. This CDR3 reads CASSRGGWVYLGNTIYF. The CDR3 coding sequence is TGTGCCAGCAGCCGGGGTGGATGGGTTTACCTTGGAAACACCATATATTTT.

The chain uses TRBV7-9 and TRBJ2-3; D is perhaps TRBD2 (5 bases). Trimming removed 5 bases at V and 0 bases at J, with 12 bases between. Germline-derived CDR1 and CDR2 are SEHNR and FQNEAQ (reference sequence). This CDR3 has 15 amino acids. DNA of the CDR3: TGTGCCAGCAGCCCAGAACTAGAAAGCACAGATACGCAGTATTTT. Protein sequence: CASSPELESTDTQYF.

The gene calls are TRBV6-1 and TRBJ1-5; 7 bases agree with TRBD1. Germline lookup yields CDR1 MNHNS and CDR2 SASEGT. J gave up 2 bases and V 6 bases, and 4 bases lay outside the gene matches. This CDR3 comprises 14 residues. The CDR3 loop reads CASRAGTGNQPQHF. CDR3 nucleotide sequence: TGTGCCAGCAGGGCAGGGACAGGCAATCAGCCCCAGCATTTT.

This clone was seen just once. V is TRBV18 and J is TRBJ1-5; 10 bases are shared with TRBD1. V shed 3 bases and J 0 bases; nucleotides not matched to a gene: 5. The CDR3 loop spans 17 amino acids. CDR1 and CDR2 from the germline V gene are KGHSH and LQKENI. The CDR3 loop is CASSPGQGSYSNQPQHF. The CDR3, as DNA: TGTGCCAGCTCACCGGGACAGGGGTCCTATAGCAATCAGCCCCAGCATTTT.

V and J are TRBV5-6 and TRBJ1-1; D call uncertain. The V end was cut by 4 bases, the J end by 2 bases, with 12 bases between. The CDR3 consists of 14 residues. Germline CDR1 reads SGHDT; CDR2 reads YYEEEE. The CDR3 DNA follows: TGTGCCAGCAGCAATCTCCGGGGTAACACTGAAGCTTTCTTT. This codes for CASSNLRGNTEAFF.

This rearrangement joins TRBV11-3 to TRBJ2-1; TRBD2 might be the D (6 bases). Per the germline V gene, CDR1 is SGHNT and CDR2 is YENEEA. V dropped 5 bases and J dropped 7 bases, with 15 bases sitting between them. The length of the CDR3 is 14 residues. CDR3 sequence (DNA): TGTGCCAGCAGCCAAGCCGGGACTCGAAATGAGCAGTTCTTC. Translation gives CASSQAGTRNEQFF.

This chain joins TRBV5-4 and TRBJ2-3, with 9 bases that match TRBD2. V gave up 4 bases and J gave up 0 bases; unmatched junction bases: 18. CDR3 length equals 20 residues. Germline assignment: CDR1 SGHNT and CDR2 YYREEE (reference sequence). The CDR3 nucleotides are TGTGCCAGCAGCGGATGGGGACTAGCCGTCCCCGGTGCTAGCACAGATACGCAGTATTTT. Translated, it gives CASSGWGLAVPGASTDTQYF.

This chain connects TRBV18 to TRBJ2-5, with a weak D call TRBD1 (6 bases). Trimming left V 5 bases short and J 4 bases short, with 11 bases between. CDR1 is KGHSH and CDR2 is LQKENI in the germline V gene. The CDR3 consists of 13 residues. As DNA, the CDR3 is TGTGCCAGCTCAGGCGGACAGTTAGAGACCCAGTACTTC. Translation: CASSGGQLETQYF.

The chain is built from TRBV7-9 and TRBJ2-3; possible D gene TRBD2, 5 bases. This CDR3 is built from 15 residues. The V end lost 5 bases, the J end lost 0 bases, and 12 bases lay between the germline ends. Germline CDR1 and CDR2: SEHNR and FQNEAQ (reference sequence). The CDR3 DNA reads TGTGCCAGCAGCCCGCTGGCGGGTAGCACAGATACGCAGTATTTT. As protein: CASSPLAGSTDTQYF.

V gene TRBV5-1 combines with J gene TRBJ1-1, with a possible D match to TRBD1 (5 bases). Trimming removed 1 base from V and 4 bases from J, with 11 bases in between. Germline lookup yields CDR1 SGHRS and CDR2 YFSETQ. CDR3 size: 14 residues. In DNA, the CDR3 is TGCGCCAGCAGCTTGTCTTGGAGGGGCACTGAAGCTTTCTTT. Translated: CASSLSWRGTEAFF. The whole variable domain, remainder taken from reference TRBV5-1 and TRBJ1-1, is KAGVTQTPRYLIKTRGQQVTLSCSPISGHRSVSWYQQTPGQGLQFLFEYFSETQRNKGNFPGRFSGRQFSNSRSEMNVSTLELGDSALYLCASSLSWRGTEAFFGQGTRLTVV.

This clone is a singleton in its sample. V gene TRBV2 combines with J gene TRBJ1-1, with 7 nucleotides matching TRBD1. This CDR3 is 15 amino acids long. J gave up 0 bases and V 5 bases, and 6 bases lay outside the gene matches. Germline CDR1 reads SNHLY; CDR2 reads FYNNEI. This CDR3 is CASSTGTAMNTEAFF. The DNA for the CDR3 is TGTGCCAGCAGTACCGGGACAGCCATGAACACTGAAGCTTTCTTT. Based on the CDR3 plus reference TRBV2 and TRBJ1-1, the full variable domain is EPEVTQTPSHQVTQMGQEVILRCVPISNHLYFYWYRQILGQKVEFLVSFYNNEISEKSEIFDDQFSVERPDGSNFTLKIRSTKLEDSAMYFCASSTGTAMNTEAFFGQGTRLTVV.

DNA of the CDR3: TGCGCCAGCAGCTTGGGAACTCTAAAAGAGACCCAGTACTTC. It translates to CASSLGTLKETQYF. J is TRBJ2-5 and V is TRBV5-1; D is ambiguous. The CDR3 contains 14 residues. V was clipped by 0 bases and J by 3 bases, with 9 bases between them. Per the germline V gene, CDR1 is SGHRS and CDR2 is YFSETQ.

The chain recombines TRBV6-6 with TRBJ2-7; 11 bases are a match to TRBD1. This CDR3 spans 16 amino acids. Trimming at V came to 4 bases and at J to 3 bases, leaving 8 bases not matched to a gene. The germline V gene has CDR1 MNHNY and CDR2 SVGAGI (reference sequence). The CDR3 sequence is CASSWSSGTGGYEQYF. The CDR3 nucleotides are TGTGCCAGCAGTTGGTCATCCGGGACAGGGGGCTACGAGCAGTACTTC.

The CDR3 nucleotides read TGTGCCAGCAGTTACACCGGGACAGACTTATACGAGCAGTACTTC. Protein: CASSYTGTDLYEQYF. The chain links TRBV13 to TRBJ2-7; the match to TRBD1 covers 7 bases. The CDR3 covers 15 residues. From germline, CDR1 is PRHDT and CDR2 FYEKMQ (reference sequence). V shed 6 bases, J shed 4 bases, and the junction held 12 bases outside the gene matches.

The genes are TRBV4-1 and TRBJ1-1, with no clear D. From germline, CDR1 is MGHRA and CDR2 YSYEKL. The CDR3 covers 15 residues. Trimming shortened V by 5 bases and J by 0 bases, and 13 bases separated the two germline ends. The CDR3 region has the DNA TGCGCCAGCAGCGAGAACTGGCGGATGAACACTGAAGCTTTCTTT. It is translated as CASSENWRMNTEAFF.